Following are 5 T cell receptor beta chains from one sample sequenced in a study of blood T cell repertoires in COVID-19. Data came from immunoSEQ multiplex PCR; TCRdb stores just in-frame clones and leaves some out. This repertoire shows hundreds of thousands of clones, just under 90% found once; its top ten account for less than 0.9%. The sequencing sample was made of PBMCs or T cells enriched from blood (not recorded which). The receptors were gathered from a man aged 50 to 59 who had been exposed to COVID-19.

The gene calls are TRBV25-1 and TRBJ1-2, with TRBD1 matching over 9 bases. Germline V gene sequence: CDR1 MGHDK, CDR2 SYGVNS. Trimming took 6 bases from V and 8 from J; bases not matched to a gene: 7. The CDR3 runs to 13 residues. The CDR3 nucleotides read TGTGCCAGCAGGGCAACAGGGGGCCGGGGCTACACCTTC. This sequence encodes CASRATGGRGYTF.

This chain joins TRBV18 and TRBJ1-5; the D is unclear. This CDR3 region has 14 residues. Germline CDR1 is KGHSH and CDR2 is LQKENI. Trimming cost V 5 bases and J 6 bases, with 14 bases left between them. The CDR3 reads CASSDKARSQPQHF. In DNA, the CDR3 is TGTGCCAGCTCAGACAAGGCCCGTTCTCAGCCCCAGCATTTT.

The chain has TRBV30 and TRBJ1-1; D is possibly TRBD1 (6 bases). This CDR3 contains 11 residues. Trimming pared 5 bases from V and 11 bases from J, leaving 15 bases between. Germline V gives CDR1 GTSNPN, CDR2 SVGIG (reference sequence). CDR3 loop: CAWGQILGAFF. CDR3 in DNA: TGTGCCTGGGGACAGATCCTGGGGGCTTTCTTT.

The chain has TRBV19 and TRBJ1-2, with D possibly TRBD1 on 6 matching bases. Germline values: CDR1 LNHDA, CDR2 SQIVND (reference sequence). Between the trimmed V and J ends, which lost 2 bases and 4 bases, there was a span of 14 bases. The CDR3 has 15 residues. The CDR3 protein is CASSISGQSFYGYTF. CDR3 DNA sequence: TGTGCCAGTAGTATAAGCGGACAGTCTTTCTATGGCTACACCTTC.

The chain has TRBV5-1 and TRBJ1-1; a possible D gene is TRBD1 (6 bases). Germline V gene lookup returns CDR1 SGHRS and CDR2 YFSETQ. The germline V and J ends were trimmed by 7 bases and 0 bases, with 10 bases remaining between them. The length of the CDR3 is 13 residues. CDR3 residues: CASSDSLNTEAFF. The CDR3, as DNA: TGCGCCAGCTCGGACAGCTTGAACACTGAAGCTTTCTTT.